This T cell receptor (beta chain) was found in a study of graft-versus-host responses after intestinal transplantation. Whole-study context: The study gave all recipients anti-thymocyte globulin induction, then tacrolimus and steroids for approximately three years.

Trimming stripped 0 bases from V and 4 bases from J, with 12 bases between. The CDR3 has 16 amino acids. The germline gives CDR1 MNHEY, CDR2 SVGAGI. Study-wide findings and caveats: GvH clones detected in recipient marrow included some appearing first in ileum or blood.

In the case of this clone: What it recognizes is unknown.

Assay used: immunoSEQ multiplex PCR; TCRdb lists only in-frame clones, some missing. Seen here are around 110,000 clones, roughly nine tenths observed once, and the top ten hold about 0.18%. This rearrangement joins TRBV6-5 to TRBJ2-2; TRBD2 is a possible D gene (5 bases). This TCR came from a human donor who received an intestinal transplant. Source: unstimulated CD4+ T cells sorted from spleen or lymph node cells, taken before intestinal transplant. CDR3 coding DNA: TGTGCCAGCAGTTACTCGAAAGGAGGTGGCACCGGGGAGCTGTTTTTT. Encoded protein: CASSYSKGGGTGELFF.